This T cell receptor beta chain comes out of a study of blood T cell repertoires in COVID-19. As for the study in general: Italy, Spain and the United States were the sources of the convalescent and acute COVID-19 samples.

This CDR3 comprises 12 residues. The V gene's germline CDR1 is SNHLY and CDR2 FYNNEI. V dropped 7 bases and J dropped 3 bases, with 9 bases sitting between them. In the study's own analysis: How many nucleated cells were present was estimated from reference gene primer amplification. Using immunoSEQ multiplex PCR, the repertoire was profiled, and TCRdb retains in-frame clones only, with some absent. The V and J calls and clone size were taken over from that table, and D and trimming were inferred from the DNA. This table has roughly 51,000 clones, 87% appearing once. Sequenced: peripheral blood. The sequence derives from a man in his fifties or sixties with active COVID-19. The V and J genes are TRBV2 and TRBJ2-5; no clear D gene. CDR3 sequence (DNA): TGTGCCAGCATGCGGTCAGAAGAGACCCAGTACTTC. Protein product: CASMRSEETQYF. Full variable domain (outside the CDR3, taken from reference TRBV2 and TRBJ2-5): EPEVTQTPSHQVTQMGQEVILRCVPISNHLYFYWYRQILGQKVEFLVSFYNNEISEKSEIFDDQFSVERPDGSNFTLKIRSTKLEDSAMYFCASMRSEETQYFGPGTRLLVL.